This T cell receptor (beta chain) stems from a study of T cell responses to AZD1222 COVID-19 vaccine. The study's findings and limits: Spike-spanning, vaccine-associated CD4 TCRs were dominant at 160-218 and 743-854. Once two AZD1222 doses were given, Spike-specific TCR breadth and depth went up. Variant regions that are unmutated are reportedly the target of nearly half of spike-specific TCRs. Clonal diversity was possibly underestimated, and white British individuals and females predominated among donors.

Turning to this clone: Antigen: not known.

Profiling relied on immunoSEQ multiplex PCR, and the TCRdb table lists in-frame clones only, not all of them. This table has approximately 130,000 clones, 89% appearing once. V was clipped by 2 bases and J by 3 bases, with 10 bases between them. The germline CDR1 and CDR2 sequences are SGHVS and FNYEAQ. The CDR3 spans 15 residues. The sequencing here drew on peripheral blood, taken 28 days after the second AZD1222 dose. The TCR originated in an adult who received the AZD1222 COVID-19 vaccine. This chain joins TRBV7-6 and TRBJ1-4; weak D call: TRBD1 (6 bases). In DNA, the CDR3 is TGTGCCAGCAGCTTACTCGGGGGCCCTAATGAAAAACTGTTTTTT. It yields the protein CASSLLGGPNEKLFF. The whole variable domain, remainder taken from reference TRBV7-6 and TRBJ1-4, is GAGVSQSPRYKVTKRGQDVALRCDPISGHVSLYWYRQALGQGPEFLTYFNYEAQQDKSGLPNDRFSAERPEGSISTLTIQRTEQRDSAMYRCASSLLGGPNEKLFFGSGTQLSVL.